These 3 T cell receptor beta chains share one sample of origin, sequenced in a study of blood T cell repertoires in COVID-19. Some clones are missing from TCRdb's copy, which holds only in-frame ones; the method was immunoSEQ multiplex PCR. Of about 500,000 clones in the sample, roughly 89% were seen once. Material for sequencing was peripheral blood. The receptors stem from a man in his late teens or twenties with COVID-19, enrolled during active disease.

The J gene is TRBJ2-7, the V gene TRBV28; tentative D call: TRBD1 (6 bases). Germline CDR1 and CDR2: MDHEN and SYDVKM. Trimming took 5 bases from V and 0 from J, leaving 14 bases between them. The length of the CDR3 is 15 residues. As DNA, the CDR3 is TGTGCCAGCAGTACCCCTGGACAGAGCTCCTACGAGCAGTACTTC. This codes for CASSTPGQSSYEQYF. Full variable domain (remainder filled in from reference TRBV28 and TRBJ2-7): DVKVTQSSRYLVKRTGEKVFLECVQDMDHENMFWYRQDPGLGLRLIYFSYDVKMKEKGDIPEGYSVSREKKERFSLILESASTNQTSMYLCASSTPGQSSYEQYFGPGTRLTVT.

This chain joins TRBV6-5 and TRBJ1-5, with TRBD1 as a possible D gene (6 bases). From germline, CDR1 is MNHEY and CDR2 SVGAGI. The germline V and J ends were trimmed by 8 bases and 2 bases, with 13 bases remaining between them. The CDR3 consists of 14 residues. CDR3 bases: TGTGCCAGCGGAAGACAGGCGGGCAATCAGCCCCAGCATTTT. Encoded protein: CASGRQAGNQPQHF.

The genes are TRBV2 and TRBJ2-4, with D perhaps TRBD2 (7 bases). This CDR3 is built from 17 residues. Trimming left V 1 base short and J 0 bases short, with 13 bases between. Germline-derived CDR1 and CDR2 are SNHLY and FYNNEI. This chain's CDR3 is CASSEDGGALAKNIQYF. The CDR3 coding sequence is TGTGCCAGCAGTGAAGATGGGGGGGCACTAGCCAAAAACATTCAGTACTTC.